This T cell receptor (beta chain) was captured in a study of a mutant IDH1 vaccine in newly diagnosed glioma. About the study: Initiation of the vaccine course occurred 4-6 weeks after radiotherapy alone, or alongside temozolomide cycles. Former treatment meant radiotherapy, temozolomide, or both; the majority had gotten both.

Time point in this sample: week 23, last vaccination. Vaccine doses each comprised 300 ug of mutant IDH1 20-mer peptide, with topical imiquimod. Study observations and caveats: Researchers report vaccine-induced immune responses in less than 95% of patients. With respect to changes in top peripheral T cell clonotypes, pseudoprogression seemed unrelated.

The repertoire was sequenced with immunoSEQ multiplex PCR; TCRdb's copy has only in-frame clones and lacks some. The data hold 35,000 to 40,000 clones, with roughly four fifths observed a single time. As regards this clone: The target antigen is unknown.

V lost 4 bases and J lost 6, with 14 bases in between. This CDR3 is 15 amino acids long. CDR1 is SGHRS, CDR2 YFSETQ, per germline. The sample here was PBMCs, taken from a glioma patient whose treatment included an IDH1 peptide vaccine. The chain links TRBV5-1 to TRBJ2-6; D unresolved. The TCR comes from a man aged 40-49 years with glioma. CDR3 in DNA: TGCGCCAGCAGCGACCCGACCCAGACGGCCAACGTCCTGACTTTC. Amino acid sequence: CASSDPTQTANVLTF.